Here is one TCR beta chain with its context. All donors were healthy Caucasians. The data are from a study of identical twins. Trimming pared 2 bases from V and 3 bases from J, leaving 9 bases between. Germline-derived CDR1 and CDR2 are DFQATT and SNEGSKA (reference sequence). The CDR3 has 13 residues. cDNA carried unique molecular identifiers, and a universal primer site was added by template switching. Via MiXCR, TCRdb re-called the 5' RACE reads, giving one row per CDR3 protein. This table holds around 490,000 distinct CDR3 sequences, 20% to 25% found once. A further study also used this sample, focusing on yellow fever vaccine responses in identical twins.

This chain links TRBV20-1 with TRBJ2-3; the D is unclear. This receptor was identified in a woman between 18 and 30 years old in good health. Sequencing was carried out using CD4+ T cells sorted from blood. The CDR3 here is CSARPLGTDTQYF. For the CDR3, the DNA is TGCAGTGCTAGACCCCTAGGAACAGATACGCAGTATTTT.